These 16 T cell receptor beta chains were sequenced from one sample in a study of T cells in Graves' hyperthyroidism and ophthalmopathy. Regions amplified from RNA transcripts were the TCR beta CDR3 regions. With the HTBI primer set, the TCR CDR3 went through a first round of RT-PCR. TCRdb recomputed calls from the multiplex PCR reads with MiXCR, one row per CDR3 protein. The table records 400,000 to 600,000 distinct CDR3 sequences, 16% of them present only once. Sequencing input: blood. The receptors originated from a woman in her 30s with Graves' ophthalmopathy.

This clonotype was counted many times. The genes are TRBV6-2 or TRBV6-3 and TRBJ1-1; D is ambiguous. The CDR3 length is 13 residues. The V end was cut by 2 bases, the J end by 7 bases, with 11 bases between. Per germline, CDR1 MNHEY and CDR2 SVGEGT. The CDR3 loop is CASSYLKSGEAFF. CDR3 nucleotide sequence: TGTGCCAGCAGTTACCTTAAGTCCGGTGAAGCTTTCTTT.

This clonotype was detected a few times. This rearrangement joins TRBV27 to TRBJ2-7; the match to TRBD2 covers 11 bases. This CDR3 is built from 16 residues. The V gene's germline CDR1 is MNHEY and CDR2 SMNVEV (reference sequence). V lost 5 bases, J lost 4 bases, and 10 bases stayed unmatched. The CDR3 bases are TGTGCCAGCAGTGATCGTACTAGCGGGAGATTATACGAGCAGTACTTC. Amino acid sequence: CASSDRTSGRLYEQYF.

The sample holds a few counts of this clonotype. The chain is built from TRBV28 and TRBJ2-2, with 13 bases lining up with TRBD2. The germline V gene encodes CDR1 MDHEN and CDR2 SYDVKM. The CDR3 runs to 17 residues. V lost 6 bases and J lost 6; bases outside the gene matches: 10. The CDR3 region is CASSGLAGVRSPGELFF. CDR3 sequence (DNA): TGTGCCAGCAGCGGACTAGCGGGAGTACGAAGTCCCGGGGAGCTGTTTTTT.

The chain couples TRBV6-1 to TRBJ1-1, with 11 bases matching TRBD1. The CDR3 spans 15 residues. Germline V CDR1 and CDR2: MNHNS, SASEGT. The ends lost 11 bases at V and 0 bases at J; junction bases unmatched: 8. CDR3 residues: CACAGTGGMNTEAFF. CDR3 bases: TGTGCCTGCGCCGGGACAGGGGGTATGAACACTGAAGCTTTCTTT.

This clonotype was recorded at least ten times. The chain is built from TRBV28 and TRBJ2-7; D remains ambiguous. The germline V and J ends were trimmed by 2 bases and 2 bases, with 10 bases remaining between them. Germline V gene lookup returns CDR1 MDHEN and CDR2 SYDVKM. This CDR3 has 14 residues. CDR3 nucleotide sequence: TGTGCCAGCAGTTTAGAGGCAGGAACCTACGAGCAGTACTTC. The encoded protein is CASSLEAGTYEQYF.

This chain uses TRBV27 with TRBJ2-7; TRBD2 aligns across 11 bases. The V and J ends lost 4 bases and 5 bases, in that order; junction bases with no gene match: 4. The CDR3 covers 14 residues. Per the germline V gene, CDR1 is MNHEY and CDR2 is SMNVEV (reference sequence). CDR3 region: CASSYGTSGDEQYF. CDR3 DNA sequence: TGTGCCAGCAGTTACGGGACTAGCGGTGACGAGCAGTACTTC.

The chain is built from TRBV4-1 and TRBJ2-7, with D unresolved. The CDR3 extends over 15 amino acids. The V end lost 0 bases, the J end lost 1 base, and 10 bases lay between the germline ends. Germline lookup yields CDR1 MGHRA and CDR2 YSYEKL. The CDR3 sequence is CASSQEAHQSYEQYF. Here the CDR3 DNA reads TGCGCCAGCAGCCAAGAGGCTCATCAATCCTACGAGCAGTACTTC.

This clonotype was detected only once. The chain combines TRBV7-8 with TRBJ2-1; TRBD2 matches at 10 bases. Germline CDR1 is SGHVS and CDR2 is FQNEAQ. Trimming removed 6 bases from V and 4 bases from J; junction bases left unmatched: 6. The CDR3 loop spans 15 amino acids. In DNA, the CDR3 is TGTGCCAGCAGGCGTGGGACTAGCGATTACAATGAGCAGTTCTTC. It specifies CASRRGTSDYNEQFF.

This clonotype has more than one count but fewer than ten. This chain joins TRBV19 and TRBJ1-2; 7 bases map to TRBD1. Looked up from germline, CDR1 is LNHDA and CDR2 is SQIVND (reference sequence). The CDR3 extends over 12 amino acids. The trim removed 7 bases at V and 9 bases at J, leaving 8 bases unmatched. This CDR3 reads CASIGRDRRYTF. DNA of the CDR3: TGTGCCAGTATCGGCAGGGACAGACGCTACACCTTC. The variable domain in full, with the rest retrieved from reference TRBV19 and TRBJ1-2, is DGGITQSPKYLFRKEGQNVTLSCEQNLNHDAMYWYRQDPGQGLRLIYYSQIVNDFQKGDIAEGYSVSREKKESFPLTVTSAQKNPTAFYLCASIGRDRRYTFGSGTRLTVV.

In its sample, this clonotype was seen a few times. The chain combines TRBV5-6 with TRBJ1-1; D may be TRBD1 (5 bases). Per germline, CDR1 SGHDT and CDR2 YYEEEE. This CDR3 is built from 15 residues. V was cut by 0 bases and J by 0 bases, with 9 bases left in between. The CDR3 here is CASSLAKGVNTEAFF. The CDR3 DNA is TGTGCCAGCAGCTTGGCCAAAGGGGTGAACACTGAAGCTTTCTTT.

The chain links TRBV7-6 to TRBJ1-5; tentative D call: TRBD1 (6 bases). This CDR3 contains 16 residues. The V end was cut by 1 base, the J end by 2 bases, with 12 bases between. Germline CDR1 reads SGHVS; CDR2 reads FNYEAQ. CDR3 residues: CASSLGSGAGNQPQHF. Written as DNA, the CDR3 is TGTGCCAGCAGCTTAGGGTCGGGGGCTGGCAATCAGCCCCAGCATTTT.

This clonotype has ten or more counts. J is TRBJ1-2 and V is TRBV11-2, with 7 bases aligning to TRBD1. Germline CDR1 is SGHAT and CDR2 is FQNNGV. With 3 bases clipped from V and 6 bases from J, the junction kept 19 bases outside the gene matches. The CDR3 extends over 18 amino acids. The CDR3 protein is CASSFSGEGGAGTNGYTF. The CDR3 DNA is TGTGCCAGCAGCTTTTCTGGCGAAGGGGGCGCCGGGACTAATGGCTACACCTTC.

J is TRBJ2-2 and V is TRBV6-1, with 7 bases that match TRBD2. The CDR3 is made up of 13 amino acids. J was trimmed by 9 bases and V by 6 bases; bases with no gene match: 7. Germline V gene lookup returns CDR1 MNHNS and CDR2 SASEGT. CDR3 sequence (DNA): TGTGCCAGCAGCCCCGAGGGAGGGCGGGAGCTGTTTTTT. It specifies CASSPEGGRELFF.

The chain couples TRBV6-1 to TRBJ1-5; D gene unclear. Germline V CDR1 and CDR2: MNHNS, SASEGT. Trimming removed 6 bases at V and 1 base at J, with 7 bases between. The CDR3 is made up of 13 amino acids. CDR3: CASRLWSNQPQHF. In DNA form, the CDR3 reads TGTGCCAGCAGACTGTGGAGCAATCAGCCCCAGCATTTT.

The rearrangement links TRBV10-2 to TRBJ2-3, with a weak D call TRBD2 (6 bases). CDR3 size: 12 residues. CDR1 is WSHSY and CDR2 is SAAADI in the germline V gene. Trimming left V 5 bases short and J 6 bases short, with 9 bases between. In DNA form, the CDR3 reads TGCGCCAGCAGTCGGGACTCGGATACGCAGTATTTT. It translates to CASSRDSDTQYF.

Comment on this clonotype: A much larger clonotype is one base distant, so this may be a read error. The rearrangement joins TRBV27 to TRBJ2-5; unclear D gene. Trimming cost V 7 bases and J 0 bases, with 12 bases left between them. The germline CDR1 and CDR2 sequences are MNHEY and SMNVEV (reference sequence). This CDR3 comprises 14 residues. The CDR3 nucleotides are TGTGCCAGCAACTTGTCGGTGTACCAAGAGACCCAGTACTTC. The encoded protein is CASNLSVYQETQYF.